This T cell receptor beta chain was observed in a study of shared clonotypes between healthy human individuals. For the study at large: Three CD4 naive, three CD4 memory, two CD8 naive and one CD8 memory plate were used per donor.

Sequencing used immunoSEQ multiplex PCR; TCRdb keeps in-frame clones, though not all of them. The table lists 2 million to 2.5 million clones, over 85% of them singletons, with about 0.41% in the top ten. There are 16 residues in the CDR3. V gave up 1 base and J gave up 5 bases; unmatched junction bases: 9. From germline, CDR1 is MGHRA and CDR2 YSYEKL. Sequencing was carried out using naive CD4+ T cells from PBMCs. Described subset: CD45RA+ positively selected. V usage is TRBV4-1 and J usage is TRBJ2-5; 8 bases map to TRBD2. The origin of this receptor is a man in his late teens or twenties in good health. Some clones in this sample may be carry-over from other donors' samples. In DNA, the CDR3 is TGCGCCAGCAGCCAAGCCCCGGGAGGGCCTTGGGAGACCCAGTACTTC. Protein sequence: CASSQAPGGPWETQYF.